These 4 T cell receptor beta chains originate from one sample sequenced in a study of beta chain features in type 1 diabetes. Expressed TCRB transcripts were sequenced because the isolated RNA had all been reverse transcribed beforehand. Profiled with immunoSEQ multiplex PCR; TCRdb holds only in-frame clones, not every one. The table records 310,000 or so clones, around 7.6% of them present only once. Sequenced sample: central memory CD4+ T cells from blood. Receptor source: a young woman in good health.

A few counts support this clone. V is TRBV7-9 and J is TRBJ2-5, with 14 bases aligning to TRBD2. Germline CDR1 is SEHNR and CDR2 is FQNEAQ (reference sequence). CDR3 length: 15 residues. The ends lost 5 bases at V and 5 bases at J; junction bases unmatched: 4. CDR3 sequence: CASSRWTSGRETQYF. CDR3 DNA: TGTGCCAGCAGCCGCTGGACTAGCGGGAGGGAGACCCAGTACTTC. Together with reference TRBV7-9 and TRBJ2-5, the CDR3 gives the full variable domain: DTGVSQNPRHKITKRGQNVTFRCDPISEHNRLYWYRQTLGQGPEFLTYFQNEAQLEKSRLLSDRFSAERPKGSFSTLEIQRTEQGDSAMYLCASSRWTSGRETQYFGPGTRLLVL.

The table lists this clone with a few counts. The chain carries TRBV7-2 and TRBJ2-5, with 11 positions matching TRBD2. The junction had 7 bases not matched to a gene; V was cut back by 2 bases and J by 2 bases. Per the germline V gene, CDR1 is SGHTA and CDR2 is FQGNSA. The CDR3 is 17 residues long. DNA of the CDR3: TGTGCCAGCAGCTTATCCGGACTAGCGGGCTCTCAAGAGACCCAGTACTTC. Its protein product is CASSLSGLAGSQETQYF.

The CDR3 coding sequence is TGTGCCACCAGCCCCACTCCAGTTTCGCGATTGGATGAAAAACTGTTTTTT. It specifies CATSPTPVSRLDEKLFF. The genes are TRBV15 and TRBJ1-4; D remains ambiguous. This CDR3 spans 17 amino acids. Germline V gene data show CDR1 as LNHNV and CDR2 as YYDKDF (reference sequence). V gave up 5 bases and J gave up 6 bases, with 22 bases separating them.

This clone was found a few times. V and J are TRBV7-8 and TRBJ1-2; D is uncertain. The CDR3 consists of 14 residues. Germline CDR1 and CDR2: SGHVS and FQNEAQ. Trimming shortened V by 5 bases and J by 6 bases, and 16 bases separated the two germline ends. The CDR3 loop reads CASSPLAGSDGYTF. In DNA form, the CDR3 reads TGTGCCAGCAGCCCCCTGGCTGGGAGCGATGGCTACACCTTC.